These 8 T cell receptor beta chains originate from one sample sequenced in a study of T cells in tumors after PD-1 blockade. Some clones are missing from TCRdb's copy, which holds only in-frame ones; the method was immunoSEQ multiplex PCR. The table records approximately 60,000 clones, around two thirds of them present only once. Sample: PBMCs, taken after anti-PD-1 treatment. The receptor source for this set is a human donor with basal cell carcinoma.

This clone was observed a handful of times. The CDR3 DNA reads as TGCGCCAGCAGCTTGGACGGTCGCAATCAGCCCCAGCATTTT. This encodes CASSLDGRNQPQHF. This chain connects TRBV5-1 to TRBJ1-5; no clear D gene. Germline-derived CDR1 and CDR2 are SGHRS and YFSETQ. Trimming pared 0 bases from V and 2 bases from J, leaving 6 bases between. The CDR3 is made up of 14 amino acids.

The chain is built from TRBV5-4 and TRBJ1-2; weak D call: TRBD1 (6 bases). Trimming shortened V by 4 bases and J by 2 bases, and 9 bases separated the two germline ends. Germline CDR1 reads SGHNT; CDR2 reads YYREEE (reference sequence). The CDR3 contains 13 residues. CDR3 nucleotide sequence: TGTGCCAGCAGCCCCGACAGGAACTATGGCTACACCTTC. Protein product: CASSPDRNYGYTF.

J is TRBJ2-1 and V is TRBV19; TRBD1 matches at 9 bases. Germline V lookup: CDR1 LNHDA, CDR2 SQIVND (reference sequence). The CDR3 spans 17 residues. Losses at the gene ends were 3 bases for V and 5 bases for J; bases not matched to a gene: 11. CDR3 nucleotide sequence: TGTGCCAGTAGTATTAATCTCGGGACAGGGAGGAACAATGAGCAGTTCTTC. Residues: CASSINLGTGRNNEQFF. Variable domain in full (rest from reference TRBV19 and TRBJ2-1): DGGITQSPKYLFRKEGQNVTLSCEQNLNHDAMYWYRQDPGQGLRLIYYSQIVNDFQKGDIAEGYSVSREKKESFPLTVTSAQKNPTAFYLCASSINLGTGRNNEQFFGPGTRLTVL.

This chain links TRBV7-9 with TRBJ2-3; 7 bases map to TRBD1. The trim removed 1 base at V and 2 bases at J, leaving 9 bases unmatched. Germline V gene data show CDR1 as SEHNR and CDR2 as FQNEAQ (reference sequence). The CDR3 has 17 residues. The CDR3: CASSLGTGALDTDTQYF. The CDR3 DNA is TGTGCCAGCAGCTTAGGTACAGGGGCCCTAGACACAGATACGCAGTATTTT.

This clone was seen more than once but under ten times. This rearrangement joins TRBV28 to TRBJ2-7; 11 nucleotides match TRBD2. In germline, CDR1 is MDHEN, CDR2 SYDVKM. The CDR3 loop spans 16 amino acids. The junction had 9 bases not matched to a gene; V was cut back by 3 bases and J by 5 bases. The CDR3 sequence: CASSFGLAGGPDEQYF. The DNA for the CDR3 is TGTGCCAGCAGTTTTGGATTAGCGGGGGGGCCGGACGAGCAGTACTTC. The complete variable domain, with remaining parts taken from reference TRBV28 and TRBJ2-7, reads DVKVTQSSRYLVKRTGEKVFLECVQDMDHENMFWYRQDPGLGLRLIYFSYDVKMKEKGDIPEGYSVSREKKERFSLILESASTNQTSMYLCASSFGLAGGPDEQYFGPGTRLTVT.

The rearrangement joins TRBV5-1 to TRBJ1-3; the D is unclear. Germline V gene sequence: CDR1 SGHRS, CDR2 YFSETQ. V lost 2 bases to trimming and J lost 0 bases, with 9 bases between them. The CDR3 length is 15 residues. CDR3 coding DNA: TGCGCCAGCAGCTTATTCGGGGTCTCTGGAAACACCATATATTTT. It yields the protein CASSLFGVSGNTIYF.

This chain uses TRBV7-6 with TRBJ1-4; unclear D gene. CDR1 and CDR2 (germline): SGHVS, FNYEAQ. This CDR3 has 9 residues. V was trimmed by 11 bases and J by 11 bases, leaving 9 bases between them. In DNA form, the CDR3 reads TGTGCCCGGAAGGTGAAACTGTTTTTT. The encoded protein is CARKVKLFF.

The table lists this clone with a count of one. The CDR3 loop reads CASSFVNEQFF. The CDR3 region has the DNA TGTGCCAGCAGTTTCGTAAATGAGCAGTTCTTC. The chain couples TRBV27 to TRBJ2-1; D not resolved. The V end lost 3 bases, the J end lost 7 bases, and 4 bases lay between the germline ends. The V gene's germline CDR1 is MNHEY and CDR2 SMNVEV (reference sequence). CDR3 length: 11 amino acids.